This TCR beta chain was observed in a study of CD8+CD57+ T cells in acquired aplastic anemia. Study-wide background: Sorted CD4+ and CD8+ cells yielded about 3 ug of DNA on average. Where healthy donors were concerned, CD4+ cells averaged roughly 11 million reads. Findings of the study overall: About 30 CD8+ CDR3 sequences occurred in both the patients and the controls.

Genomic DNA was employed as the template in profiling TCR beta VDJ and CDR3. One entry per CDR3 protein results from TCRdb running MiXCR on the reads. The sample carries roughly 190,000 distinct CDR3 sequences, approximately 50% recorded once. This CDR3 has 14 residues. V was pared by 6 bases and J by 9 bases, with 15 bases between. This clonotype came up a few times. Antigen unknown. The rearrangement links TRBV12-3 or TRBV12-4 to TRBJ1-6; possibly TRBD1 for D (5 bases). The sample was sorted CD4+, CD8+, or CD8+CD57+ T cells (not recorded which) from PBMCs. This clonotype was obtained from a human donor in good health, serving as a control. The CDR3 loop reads CASRQQAGGSPLHF. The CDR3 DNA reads TGTGCCAGCAGGCAACAGGCCGGGGGTTCACCCCTCCACTTT.